This T cell receptor (beta chain) was captured in a study of blood T cell repertoires in COVID-19. Study-wide background: The analysed material was cDNA or gDNA that came from T cells, B-cell-depleted T cells, or PBMCs.

The protocol was immunoSEQ multiplex PCR, while the TCRdb copy is restricted to in-frame clones and leaves out a portion. Here the sample spans 200,000 to 250,000 clones, 70% to 90% being singletons. Sequencing was done on a sample of peripheral blood. The TCR sequence derives from a man aged 50-60 years who had recovered from COVID-19.

The CDR3 protein is CASSLTTIYEQYF. The CDR3 DNA reads as TGTGCCAGCAGTTTAACAACCATCTACGAGCAGTACTTC. This chain joins TRBV28 and TRBJ2-7; D not resolved. CDR3 length: 13 residues. The germline V and J ends were trimmed by 2 bases and 3 bases, with 8 bases remaining between them. The germline V gene has CDR1 MDHEN and CDR2 SYDVKM.